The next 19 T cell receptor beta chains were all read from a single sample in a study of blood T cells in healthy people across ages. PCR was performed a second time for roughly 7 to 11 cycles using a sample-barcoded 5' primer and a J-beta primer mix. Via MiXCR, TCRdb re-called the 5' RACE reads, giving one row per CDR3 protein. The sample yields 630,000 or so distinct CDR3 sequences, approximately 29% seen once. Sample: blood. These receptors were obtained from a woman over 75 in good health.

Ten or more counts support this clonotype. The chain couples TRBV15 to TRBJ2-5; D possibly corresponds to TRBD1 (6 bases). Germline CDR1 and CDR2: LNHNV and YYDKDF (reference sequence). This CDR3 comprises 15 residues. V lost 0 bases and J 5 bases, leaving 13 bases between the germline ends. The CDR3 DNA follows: TGTGCCACCAGCAGAGATGGACAGAGATCGGAGACCCAGTACTTC. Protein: CATSRDGQRSETQYF.

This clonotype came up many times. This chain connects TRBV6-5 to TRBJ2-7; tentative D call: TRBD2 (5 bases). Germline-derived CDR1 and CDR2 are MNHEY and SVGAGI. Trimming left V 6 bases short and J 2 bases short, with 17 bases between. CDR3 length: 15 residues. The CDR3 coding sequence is TGTGCCAGCAGAGATGGGCGGGTGACGCCCTACGAGCAGTACTTC. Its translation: CASRDGRVTPYEQYF.

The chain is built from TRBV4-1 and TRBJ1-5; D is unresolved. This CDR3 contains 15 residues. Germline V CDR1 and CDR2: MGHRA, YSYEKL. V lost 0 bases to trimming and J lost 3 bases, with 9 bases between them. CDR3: CASSQEFAYNQPQHF. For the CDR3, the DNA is TGCGCCAGCAGCCAAGAATTCGCCTACAATCAGCCCCAGCATTTT.

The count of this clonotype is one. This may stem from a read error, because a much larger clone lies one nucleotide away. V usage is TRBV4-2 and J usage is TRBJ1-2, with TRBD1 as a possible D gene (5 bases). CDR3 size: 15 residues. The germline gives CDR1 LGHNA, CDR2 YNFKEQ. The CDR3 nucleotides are TGTGCCCGCAGCCAAGAATGGGGGTACAACTATGGCTACACCTTC. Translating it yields CARSQEWGYNYGYTF.

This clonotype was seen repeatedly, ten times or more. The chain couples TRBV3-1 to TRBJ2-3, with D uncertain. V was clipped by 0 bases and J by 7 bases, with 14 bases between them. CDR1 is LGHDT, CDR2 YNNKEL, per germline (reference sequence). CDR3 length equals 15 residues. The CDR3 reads CASSQDHGPANTQYF. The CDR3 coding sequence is TGTGCCAGCAGCCAAGATCACGGCCCGGCAAATACGCAGTATTTT.

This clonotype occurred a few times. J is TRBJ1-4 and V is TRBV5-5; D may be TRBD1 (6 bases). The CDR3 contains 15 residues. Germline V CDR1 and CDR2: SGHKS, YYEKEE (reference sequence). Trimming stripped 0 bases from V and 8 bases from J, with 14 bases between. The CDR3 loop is CASSLAGGSYEKLFF. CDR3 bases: TGTGCCAGCAGCTTGGCGGGGGGCAGTTACGAAAAACTGTTTTTT.

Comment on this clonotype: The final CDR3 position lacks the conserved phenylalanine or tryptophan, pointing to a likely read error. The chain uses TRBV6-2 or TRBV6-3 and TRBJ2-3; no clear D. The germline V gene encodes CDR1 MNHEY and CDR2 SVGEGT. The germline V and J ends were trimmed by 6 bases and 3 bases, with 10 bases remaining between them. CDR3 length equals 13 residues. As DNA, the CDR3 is TGTGCCAGCAGCCAAGAGATAACAGATACGCAGTATTCT. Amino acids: CASSQEITDTQYS.

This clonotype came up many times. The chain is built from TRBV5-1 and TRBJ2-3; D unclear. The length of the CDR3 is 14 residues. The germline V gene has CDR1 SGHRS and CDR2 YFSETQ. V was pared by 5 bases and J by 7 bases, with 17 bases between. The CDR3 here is CASRPSPARYTQYF. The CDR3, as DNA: TGCGCCAGCAGACCCTCTCCCGCGCGGTATACGCAGTATTTT.

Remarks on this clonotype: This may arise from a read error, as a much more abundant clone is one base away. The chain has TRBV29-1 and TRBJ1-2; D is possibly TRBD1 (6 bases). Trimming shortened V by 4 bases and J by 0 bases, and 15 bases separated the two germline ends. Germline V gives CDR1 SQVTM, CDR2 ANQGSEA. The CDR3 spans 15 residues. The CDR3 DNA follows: TGCAGCGTTGTGGGGACAAAAGTAGCTAACTATGGCTACACCTTC. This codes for CSVVGTKVANYGYTF.

Here the CDR3 DNA reads TGCAGTGCTAGTCTCGTGGGGGCAAGGAATTCACCCCTCCACTTT. Its translation is CSASLVGARNSPLHF. V and J are TRBV20-1 and TRBJ1-6, with a possible D match to TRBD1 (6 bases). Germline V gene lookup returns CDR1 DFQATT and CDR2 SNEGSKA (reference sequence). The V and J ends lost 3 bases and 7 bases respectively, with 16 bases between them. The CDR3 runs 15 residues.

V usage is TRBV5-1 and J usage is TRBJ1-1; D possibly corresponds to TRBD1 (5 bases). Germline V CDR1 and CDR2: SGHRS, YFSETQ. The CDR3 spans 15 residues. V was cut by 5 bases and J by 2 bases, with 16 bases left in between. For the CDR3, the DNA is TGCGCCAGCAGACAAATGACAGCGACAAACACTGAAGCTTTCTTT. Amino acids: CASRQMTATNTEAFF.

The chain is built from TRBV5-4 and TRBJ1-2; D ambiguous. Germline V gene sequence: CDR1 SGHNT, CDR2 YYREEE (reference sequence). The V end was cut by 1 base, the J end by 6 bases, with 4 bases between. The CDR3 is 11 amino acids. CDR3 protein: CASSLSNGYTF. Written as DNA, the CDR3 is TGTGCCAGCAGCTTGTCAAATGGCTACACCTTC.

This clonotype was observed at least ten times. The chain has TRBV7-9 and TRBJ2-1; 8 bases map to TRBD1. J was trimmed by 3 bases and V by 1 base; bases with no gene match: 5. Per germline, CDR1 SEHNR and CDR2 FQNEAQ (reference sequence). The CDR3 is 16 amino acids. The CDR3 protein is CASSLVGTGGYNEQFF. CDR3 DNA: TGTGCCAGCAGCTTAGTTGGGACAGGCGGCTACAATGAGCAGTTCTTC.

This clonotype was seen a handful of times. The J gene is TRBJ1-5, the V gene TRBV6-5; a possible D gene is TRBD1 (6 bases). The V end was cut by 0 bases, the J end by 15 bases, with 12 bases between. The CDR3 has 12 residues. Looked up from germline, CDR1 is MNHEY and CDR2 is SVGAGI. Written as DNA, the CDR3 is TGTGCCAGCAGTTACTCCAGGGACAAATGGCATTTT. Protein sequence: CASSYSRDKWHF.

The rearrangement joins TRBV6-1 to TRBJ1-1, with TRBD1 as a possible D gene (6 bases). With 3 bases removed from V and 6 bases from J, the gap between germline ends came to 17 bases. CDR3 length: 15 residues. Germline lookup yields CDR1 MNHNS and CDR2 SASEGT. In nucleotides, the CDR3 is TGTGCCAGCAGTGATAGGGGAGGGGGGCTCGCTGAAGCTTTCTTT. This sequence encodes CASSDRGGGLAEAFF.

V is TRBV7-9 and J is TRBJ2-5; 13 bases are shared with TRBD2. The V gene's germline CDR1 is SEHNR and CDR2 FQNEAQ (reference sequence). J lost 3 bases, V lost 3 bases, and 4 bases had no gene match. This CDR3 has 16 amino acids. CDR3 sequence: CASSLLTSGGKETQYF. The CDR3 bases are TGTGCCAGCAGCTTGTTGACTAGCGGGGGGAAAGAGACCCAGTACTTC.

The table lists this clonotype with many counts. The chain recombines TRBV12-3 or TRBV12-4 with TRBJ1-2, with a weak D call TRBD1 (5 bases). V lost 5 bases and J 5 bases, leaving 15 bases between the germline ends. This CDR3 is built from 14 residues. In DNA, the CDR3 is TGTGCCAGCAGTATCAACGGGGGTTGGTATGGCTACACCTTC. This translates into CASSINGGWYGYTF.

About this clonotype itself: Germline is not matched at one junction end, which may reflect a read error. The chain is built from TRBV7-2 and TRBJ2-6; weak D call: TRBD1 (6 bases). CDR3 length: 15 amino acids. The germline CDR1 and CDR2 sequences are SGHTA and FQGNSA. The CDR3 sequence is CASSWGHSGANVLTF. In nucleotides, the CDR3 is TGTGCCAGCAGCTGGGGGCACTCTGGGGCCAATGTCCTGACTTTC.

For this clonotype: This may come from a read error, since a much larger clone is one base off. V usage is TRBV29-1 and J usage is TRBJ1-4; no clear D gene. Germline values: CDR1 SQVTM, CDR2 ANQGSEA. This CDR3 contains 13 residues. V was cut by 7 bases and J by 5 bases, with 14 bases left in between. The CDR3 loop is CSAGVGGNEKLFF. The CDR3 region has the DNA TGCAGCGCTGGAGTGGGAGGGAATGAAAAACTGTTTTTT.